These 27 T cell receptor beta chains were all obtained from the same sample, sequenced in a study of blood T cells in healthy people across ages. The second PCR ran about 6 to 12 cycles with a sample-barcoded 5' primer and J-beta primers. MiXCR, run by TCRdb on the 5' RACE reads, gives a single entry per CDR3 protein. Of 700,000 to 950,000 distinct CDR3 sequences listed, roughly 60% are singletons. The source material was blood. These receptors originate from a man aged 30 to 39 in good health.

This clonotype was recorded many times. The V and J genes are TRBV6-5 and TRBJ2-6, with 8 bases lining up with TRBD2. V trimming: 7 bases; J trimming: 0 bases; junction bases outside the gene matches: 11. Looked up from germline, CDR1 is MNHEY and CDR2 is SVGAGI. The CDR3 sequence is 18 residues long. The CDR3 spells CASMFSQAGVSGANVLTF. CDR3 sequence (DNA): TGTGCCAGCATGTTTTCCCAAGCGGGAGTCTCTGGGGCCAACGTCCTGACTTTC.

The chain combines TRBV29-1 with TRBJ1-2; 9 nucleotides align to TRBD1. Germline-derived CDR1 and CDR2 are SQVTM and ANQGSEA. The V and J ends lost 7 bases and 2 bases, in that order; junction bases with no gene match: 8. The CDR3 totals 14 residues. CDR3 in DNA: TGCAGCGCCTGGGGGACAGGGTTGAACTATGGCTACACCTTC. Its translation: CSAWGTGLNYGYTF.

This clonotype was seen a single time. Its ends do not fully match the called genes, so a read error is possible. The chain is built from TRBV12-3 or TRBV12-4 and TRBJ1-5; 9 nucleotides match TRBD1. The CDR3 contains 15 residues. CDR3: CASSDRTGGKQPQHF. CDR3 in DNA: TGTGCCAGCAGTGACAGAACAGGGGGCAAACAGCCCCAGCATTTT.

The chain recombines TRBV6-1 with TRBJ2-5; a possible D gene is TRBD1 (6 bases). CDR3 size: 16 residues. The germline V gene encodes CDR1 MNHNS and CDR2 SASEGT. Between the trimmed V and J ends, which lost 8 bases and 0 bases, there was a span of 19 bases. CDR3 region: CASPLTGLEDQETQYF. The CDR3 DNA reads TGTGCCAGCCCCTTGACAGGTCTGGAGGACCAAGAGACCCAGTACTTC.

The genes are TRBV7-9 and TRBJ2-5; TRBD2 matches at 7 bases. The end of the DNA fits TRBJ2-7 better, so the J call may be wrong. There are 15 residues in the CDR3. Germline loops: CDR1 SEHNR, CDR2 FQNEAQ (reference sequence). CDR3 amino acids: CASSLESGRELEQYF. The CDR3 nucleotides read TGTGCCAGCAGCTTAGAATCTGGGCGGGAGCTCGAGCAGTACTTC.

The genes are TRBV29-1 and TRBJ1-1, with unresolved D. CDR1 is SQVTM and CDR2 is ANQGSEA in the germline V gene. This CDR3 region has 11 residues. V dropped 7 bases and J dropped 3 bases, with 9 bases sitting between them. CDR3 region: CSAVRYTEAFF. The CDR3 nucleotides read TGCAGCGCCGTTAGGTACACTGAAGCTTTCTTT.

This clonotype showed up just a few times. The V gene is TRBV20-1, the J gene TRBJ2-5; TRBD2 aligns across 10 bases. After removal of 5 bases from V and 5 bases from J, the junction contained 11 bases not matched to a gene. The CDR3 consists of 15 residues. Per germline, CDR1 DFQATT and CDR2 SNEGSKA (reference sequence). CDR3 sequence reads: CSAPSLAGVLETQYF. CDR3 sequence (DNA): TGCAGTGCTCCTTCCCTAGCGGGAGTACTGGAGACCCAGTACTTC.

The chain carries TRBV13 and TRBJ1-2; D possibly corresponds to TRBD1 (5 bases). Germline CDR1 reads PRHDT; CDR2 reads FYEKMQ (reference sequence). V shed 1 base and J shed 8 bases, with 17 bases lying between them. The length of the CDR3 is 15 residues. CDR3 sequence reads: CASSLDRGLGGGYTF. The CDR3 coding sequence is TGTGCCAGCAGCTTAGACCGGGGGTTAGGAGGGGGCTACACCTTC.

This clonotype showed up just a few times. This chain uses TRBV29-1 with TRBJ1-5, with D possibly being TRBD1 (5 bases). In germline, CDR1 is SQVTM, CDR2 ANQGSEA. V lost 4 bases to trimming and J lost 3 bases, with 16 bases between them. This CDR3 contains 15 residues. For the CDR3, the DNA is TGCAGCGTTGGGTACGGTTATGGACACAATCAGCCCCAGCATTTT. This gives the protein CSVGYGYGHNQPQHF. Full variable domain (missing parts from reference TRBV29-1 and TRBJ1-5): SAVISQKPSRDICQRGTSLTIQCQVDSQVTMMFWYRQQPGQSLTLIATANQGSEATYESGFVIDKFPISRPNLTFSTLTVSNMSPEDSSIYLCSVGYGYGHNQPQHFGDGTRLSIL.

The V call is TRBV29-1, the J call TRBJ2-7; possible D gene TRBD1, 6 bases. The CDR3 covers 11 residues. V was shortened by 4 bases and J by 5 bases, with 9 bases between the two germline ends. Germline values: CDR1 SQVTM, CDR2 ANQGSEA. For the CDR3, the DNA is TGCAGCGTTGCACAGGGCAACGAGCAGTACTTC. It specifies CSVAQGNEQYF.

V and J are TRBV12-3 or TRBV12-4 and TRBJ1-5; D gene uncertain. The V end lost 6 bases, the J end lost 4 bases, and 16 bases lay between the germline ends. The CDR3 totals 15 residues. The CDR3 DNA reads as TGTGCCAGCAGCCCCACCCCAGGACCGAATCAGCCCCAGCATTTT. Amino acid sequence: CASSPTPGPNQPQHF.

V and J are TRBV7-2 and TRBJ2-7; tentative D call: TRBD1 (6 bases). V dropped 5 bases and J dropped 4 bases, with 15 bases sitting between them. In germline, CDR1 is SGHTA, CDR2 FQGNSA. This CDR3 spans 14 amino acids. The CDR3 sequence is CASSTSGGPYEQYF. The CDR3 nucleotides read TGTGCCAGCAGCACAAGTGGGGGCCCATACGAGCAGTACTTC.

The V and J genes are TRBV29-1 and TRBJ2-1; 8 nucleotides match TRBD2. The CDR3 totals 13 residues. V was pared by 7 bases and J by 6 bases, with 8 bases of the junction left unmatched. Germline assignment: CDR1 SQVTM and CDR2 ANQGSEA. The CDR3 sequence is CSGGLAATNEQFF. CDR3 DNA: TGCAGCGGTGGACTAGCAGCCACCAATGAGCAGTTCTTC.

The J gene is TRBJ2-7, the V gene TRBV6-2 or TRBV6-3, with 7 bases lining up with TRBD2. With V trimmed by 10 bases and J by 3 bases, 9 bases remained unmatched. Germline CDR1 reads MNHEY; CDR2 reads SVGEGT. The CDR3 has 13 residues. CDR3 sequence: CATAAGAVYEQYF. CDR3 in DNA: TGTGCCACCGCGGCGGGAGCGGTCTACGAGCAGTACTTC.

The J gene is TRBJ2-7, the V gene TRBV11-2; 10 bases match TRBD2. The length of the CDR3 is 17 residues. The V and J ends lost 5 bases and 6 bases, in that order; junction bases with no gene match: 16. From germline, CDR1 is SGHAT and CDR2 FQNNGV. CDR3 sequence: CASSITSGDHWRLEQYF. DNA for the CDR3: TGTGCCAGCAGCATCACTAGCGGGGATCATTGGAGGCTCGAGCAGTACTTC.

The chain combines TRBV5-6 with TRBJ2-1, with 8 bases fitting TRBD2. CDR1 and CDR2 from the germline V gene are SGHDT and YYEEEE. The CDR3 consists of 15 residues. Trimming took 6 bases from V and 12 from J; bases not matched to a gene: 17. The CDR3 sequence: CASTSGGGPDKGQFF. DNA of the CDR3: TGTGCCAGCACCTCCGGGGGGGGTCCCGACAAGGGGCAGTTCTTC.

The chain carries TRBV20-1 and TRBJ2-1, with D unclear. Trimming took 6 bases from V and 3 from J, leaving 15 bases between them. The germline V gene has CDR1 DFQATT and CDR2 SNEGSKA (reference sequence). The CDR3 totals 14 residues. The CDR3 coding sequence is TGCAGTGCCCTACAAAGGGCTGGCTACAATGAGCAGTTCTTC. This gives the protein CSALQRAGYNEQFF.

The DNA for the CDR3 is TGTGCCTGGAGTAAGGGGGGCCTCTACGAGCAGTACTTC. It yields the protein CAWSKGGLYEQYF. The chain carries TRBV30 and TRBJ2-5; D may match TRBD1 or TRBD2 (6 bases each). The J call may be faulty, since TRBJ2-7 better matches the DNA end. CDR3 size: 13 residues. Germline V lookup: CDR1 GTSNPN, CDR2 SVGIG (reference sequence).

On this clonotype: The junction does not match germline at one end; this may be a read error. J is TRBJ1-1 and V is TRBV12-3 or TRBV12-4; D is unresolved. The CDR3 consists of 12 residues. The DNA of the CDR3 is TGTGCCAGCAGGTTAGACGGCTCTGAAGCTTTCTTT. Residues: CASRLDGSEAFF.

This rearrangement joins TRBV6-2 or TRBV6-3 to TRBJ2-1, with a possible D match to TRBD2 (5 bases). The CDR3 is made up of 14 amino acids. Trimming left V 0 bases short and J 8 bases short, with 11 bases between. Germline CDR1 is MNHEY and CDR2 is SVGEGT. This CDR3 reads CASSYSGGSYEQFF. The CDR3 nucleotides are TGTGCCAGCAGTTACTCGGGCGGGTCATATGAGCAGTTCTTC.

This clonotype was observed a handful of times. V and J are TRBV29-1 and TRBJ2-7; D is unresolved. The V gene's germline CDR1 is SQVTM and CDR2 ANQGSEA. V was cut by 8 bases and J by 2 bases, with 13 bases left in between. This CDR3 is 12 amino acids long. CDR3 amino acids: CSTTVGAYEQYF. The DNA of the CDR3 is TGCAGCACAACGGTTGGTGCCTACGAGCAGTACTTC.

The V and J genes are TRBV28 and TRBJ1-1, with 8 bases matching TRBD1. The CDR3 extends over 15 amino acids. The V and J ends lost 5 bases and 1 base, in that order; junction bases with no gene match: 6. CDR1 is MDHEN, CDR2 SYDVKM, per germline. The CDR3 coding sequence is TGTGCCAGCAGTGTCTCAACAGGGGGGAACACTGAAGCTTTCTTT. Amino acids: CASSVSTGGNTEAFF.

This clonotype has just a few counts. The gene calls are TRBV20-1 and TRBJ2-4; D perhaps matches TRBD2 (6 bases). The end of the DNA aligns better with TRBJ2-7, so the J call may be wrong. CDR1 is DFQATT and CDR2 is SNEGSKA in the germline V gene (reference sequence). This CDR3 region has 15 residues. This chain's CDR3 is CSASTGVGEGYEQYF. The CDR3 coding sequence is TGCAGTGCTTCGACGGGAGTAGGTGAAGGTTACGAGCAGTACTTC.

The gene calls are TRBV15 and TRBJ2-5, with 7 positions matching TRBD1. Trimming cost V 3 bases and J 1 base; bases outside gene matches: 14. The CDR3 covers 18 residues. In germline, CDR1 is LNHNV, CDR2 YYDKDF (reference sequence). As DNA, the CDR3 is TGTGCCACCAGCAGGAGACAGGGTTCCCTAGGCCTCCAAGAGACCCAGTACTTC. It specifies CATSRRQGSLGLQETQYF.

This clonotype was counted a few times. This chain joins TRBV27 and TRBJ1-5; D unresolved. This CDR3 has 14 residues. V gave up 3 bases and J gave up 3 bases, with 9 bases separating them. Germline CDR1 is MNHEY and CDR2 is SMNVEV (reference sequence). CDR3 residues: CASSFIGPNQPQHF. CDR3 nucleotide sequence: TGTGCCAGCAGTTTTATCGGGCCCAATCAGCCCCAGCATTTT.

The chain has TRBV5-1 and TRBJ2-5; 8 bases fit TRBD2. Unmatched junction bases numbered 8, after V lost 9 bases and J lost 4 bases. Germline V gene sequence: CDR1 SGHRS, CDR2 YFSETQ. The CDR3 covers 13 residues. The CDR3 spells CATTPGGGETQYF. DNA of the CDR3: TGCGCCACCACCCCGGGAGGGGGAGAGACCCAGTACTTC.

The gene calls are TRBV27 and TRBJ1-2; D possibly corresponds to TRBD1 (6 bases). Germline CDR1 is MNHEY and CDR2 is SMNVEV (reference sequence). This CDR3 is built from 15 residues. Between the trimmed V and J ends, which lost 3 bases and 5 bases, there was a span of 16 bases. CDR3 DNA sequence: TGTGCCAGCAGTTTCACCCCCTTGGACAGTTATGGCTACACCTTC. It translates to CASSFTPLDSYGYTF.